The clone carrying this T cell receptor beta chain was counted between two and nine times. Its antigen is unidentified. Multiplex touch-down PCR with TRB-A/B primers amplified rearranged V-D-J TRB sequences. Each CDR3 protein gets one entry after TCRdb re-called the multiplex PCR reads with MiXCR. The sample holds 9,500 or so distinct CDR3 sequences, 30% to 35% seen once. The sample is drawn from a study of T cell repertoires in aging, cancer and after chemotherapy. As for the study in general: Healthy donor repertoires were recorded over several months to years and showed clear clonal overlap. Broader study findings: Untreated cancer patients had significantly lower blood TCR diversity than age-matched healthy donors. Rebound thymic output was suggested by rising median generation probability during chemotherapy in each cancer cohort.

The V gene's germline CDR1 is MNHNS and CDR2 SASEGT. Trimming cost V 4 bases and J 0 bases, with 13 bases left between them. This CDR3 has 15 residues. TCR beta rearrangements were amplified from peripheral blood genomic DNA. The sample consisted of blood. The chain couples TRBV6-1 to TRBJ2-7, with D possibly matching TRBD2 (7 bases). The sequence was collected from a human donor in good health. CDR3 sequence reads: CASSVRGGSSYEQYF. DNA for the CDR3: TGTGCCAGCAGTGTCAGGGGCGGGAGCTCCTACGAGCAGTACTTC.